Listed below are T cell receptor beta chains from one sample, sequenced in a study of blood T cell repertoires in COVID-19. The data were produced by immunoSEQ multiplex PCR, yet TCRdb's version contains in-frame clones alone and is incomplete. The table records around 330,000 clones, 90% of them present only once. Sequencing used PBMCs or T cells enriched from blood (not recorded which). The receptors derive from a man in his 60s who had recovered from COVID-19. Both conserved end residues are part of each CDR3. Each record gives: clone size, D gene, J gene, V gene, CDR3 protein, CDR3 DNA. The D gene is left open where the match is weak. Not every row has a clone size; where given, it reads once, few, many or a size class.

-,-,TRBJ1-4,TRBV18,CASSPGPDRTNEKLFF,TGTGCCAGCTCACCGGGGCCGGACAGAACTAATGAAAAACTGTTTTTT
-,-,TRBJ2-5,TRBV30,CASSAGQETQYF,TGTGCCTCCTCCGCAGGACAAGAGACCCAGTACTTC
-,TRBD2,TRBJ2-3,TRBV18,CASSPTSPLAGATDTQYF,TGTGCCAGCTCACCAACATCCCCTCTAGCGGGGGCTACAGATACGCAGTATTTT
-,TRBD1,TRBJ2-7,TRBV19,CASSIDTGDPYEQYF,TGTGCCAGTAGTATAGATACAGGGGATCCCTACGAGCAGTACTTC
once,TRBD1,TRBJ2-6,TRBV6-6,CASSPRRGTGSGANVLTF,TGTGCCAGCAGTCCCCGAAGAGGGACAGGGTCTGGGGCCAACGTCCTGACTTTC
-,TRBD1,TRBJ2-3,TRBV9,CASSPGTGGTDTQYF,TGTGCCAGCAGCCCAGGGACAGGAGGCACAGATACGCAGTATTTT
-,TRBD1,TRBJ1-5,TRBV5-1,CASSRDRQGQPQHF,TGCGCCAGCAGCCGAGACAGACAGGGTCAGCCCCAGCATTTT
-,TRBD1,TRBJ2-7,TRBV4-1,CASSHRDRGFDEQYF,TGCGCCAGCAGCCACCGGGACAGGGGCTTTGACGAGCAGTACTTC
-,-,TRBJ2-1,TRBV19,CASSIAVARITNEQFF,TGTGCCAGTAGTATAGCTGTAGCGCGTATCACCAATGAGCAGTTCTTC
-,TRBD2,TRBJ2-3,TRBV6-5,CASSYLAGAMPDTQYF,TGTGCCAGCAGTTACCTAGCGGGGGCAATGCCAGATACGCAGTATTTT
-,-,TRBJ2-1,TRBV9,CASSLKPVFKNEQFF,TGTGCCAGCAGCTTAAAGCCCGTGTTCAAGAATGAGCAGTTCTTC
-,-,TRBJ1-5,TRBV12-3/TRBV12-4,CASDRTVSQPQHF,TGTGCCAGCGATAGAACTGTCTCTCAGCCCCAGCATTTT